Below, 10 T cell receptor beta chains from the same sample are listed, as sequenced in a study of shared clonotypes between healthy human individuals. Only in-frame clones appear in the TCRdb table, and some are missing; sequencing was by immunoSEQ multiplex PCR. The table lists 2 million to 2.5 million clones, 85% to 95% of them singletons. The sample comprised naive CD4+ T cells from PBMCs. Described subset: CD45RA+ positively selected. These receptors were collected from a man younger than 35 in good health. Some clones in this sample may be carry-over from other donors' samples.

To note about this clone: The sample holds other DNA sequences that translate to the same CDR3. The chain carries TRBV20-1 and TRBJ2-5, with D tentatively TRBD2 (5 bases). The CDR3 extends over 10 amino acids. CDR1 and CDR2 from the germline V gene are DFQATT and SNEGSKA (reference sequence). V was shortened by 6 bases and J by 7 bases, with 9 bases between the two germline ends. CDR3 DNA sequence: TGCAGTGCAACCCGGGGGACCCAGTACTTC. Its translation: CSATRGTQYF.

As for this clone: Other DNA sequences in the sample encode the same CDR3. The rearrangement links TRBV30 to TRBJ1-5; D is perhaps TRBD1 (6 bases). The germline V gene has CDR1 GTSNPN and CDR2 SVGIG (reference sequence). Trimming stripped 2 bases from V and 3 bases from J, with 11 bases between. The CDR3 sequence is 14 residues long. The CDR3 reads CAWSRDTNNQPQHF. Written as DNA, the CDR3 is TGTGCCTGGAGTAGGGACACTAACAATCAGCCCCAGCATTTT.

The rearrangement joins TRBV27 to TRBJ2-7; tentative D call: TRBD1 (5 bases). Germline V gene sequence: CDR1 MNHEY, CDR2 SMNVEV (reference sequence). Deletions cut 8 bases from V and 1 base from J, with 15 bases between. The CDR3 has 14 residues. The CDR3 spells CASPPEQGSYEQYF. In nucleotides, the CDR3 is TGTGCCAGCCCCCCCGAGCAGGGATCCTACGAGCAGTACTTC.

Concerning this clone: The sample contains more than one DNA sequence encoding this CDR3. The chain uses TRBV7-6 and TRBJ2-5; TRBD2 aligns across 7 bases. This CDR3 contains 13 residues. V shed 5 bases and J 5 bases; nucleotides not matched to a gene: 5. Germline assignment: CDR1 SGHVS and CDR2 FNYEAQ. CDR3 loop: CASSPRGGETQYF. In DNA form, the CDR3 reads TGTGCCAGCAGCCCAAGGGGAGGGGAGACCCAGTACTTC.

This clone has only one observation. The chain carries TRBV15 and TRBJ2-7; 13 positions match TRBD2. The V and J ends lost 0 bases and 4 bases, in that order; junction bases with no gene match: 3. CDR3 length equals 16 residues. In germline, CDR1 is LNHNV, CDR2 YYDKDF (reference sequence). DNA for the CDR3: TGTGCCACCAGCAGAGATCGGACTAGCGGGAGATACGAGCAGTACTTC. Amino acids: CATSRDRTSGRYEQYF.

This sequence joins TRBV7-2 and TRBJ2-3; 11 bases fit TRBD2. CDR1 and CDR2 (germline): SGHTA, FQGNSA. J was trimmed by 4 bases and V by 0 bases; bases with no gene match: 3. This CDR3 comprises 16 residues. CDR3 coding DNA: TGTGCCAGCAGCTTAGCCGGGACTAGCGGCCCAGATACGCAGTATTTT. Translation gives CASSLAGTSGPDTQYF.

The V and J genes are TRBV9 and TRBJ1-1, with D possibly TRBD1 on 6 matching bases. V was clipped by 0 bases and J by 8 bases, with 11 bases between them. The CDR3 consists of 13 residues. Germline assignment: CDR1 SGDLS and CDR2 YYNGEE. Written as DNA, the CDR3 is TGTGCCAGCAGCGTAGTAGGGCAGGGGGAAGCTTTCTTT. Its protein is CASSVVGQGEAFF.

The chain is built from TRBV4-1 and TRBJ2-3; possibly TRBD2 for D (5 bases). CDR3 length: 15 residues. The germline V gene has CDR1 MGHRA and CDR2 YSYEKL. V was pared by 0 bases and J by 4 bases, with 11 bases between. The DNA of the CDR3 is TGCGCCAGCAGCCAAGATGGGAGTGCTTCAGATACGCAGTATTTT. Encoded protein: CASSQDGSASDTQYF.

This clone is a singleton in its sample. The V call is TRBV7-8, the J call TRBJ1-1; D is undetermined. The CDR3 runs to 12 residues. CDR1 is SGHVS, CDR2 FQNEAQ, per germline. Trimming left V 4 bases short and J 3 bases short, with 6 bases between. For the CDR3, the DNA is TGTGCCAGCAGCTCGTTGTACACTGAAGCTTTCTTT. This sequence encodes CASSSLYTEAFF.

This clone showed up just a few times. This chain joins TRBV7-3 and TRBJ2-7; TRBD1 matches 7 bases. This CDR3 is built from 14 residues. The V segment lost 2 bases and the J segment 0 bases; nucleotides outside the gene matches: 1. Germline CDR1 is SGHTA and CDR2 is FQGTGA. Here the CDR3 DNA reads TGTGCCAGCAGCTTAGGGGACAGCTCCTACGAGCAGTACTTC. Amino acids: CASSLGDSSYEQYF.